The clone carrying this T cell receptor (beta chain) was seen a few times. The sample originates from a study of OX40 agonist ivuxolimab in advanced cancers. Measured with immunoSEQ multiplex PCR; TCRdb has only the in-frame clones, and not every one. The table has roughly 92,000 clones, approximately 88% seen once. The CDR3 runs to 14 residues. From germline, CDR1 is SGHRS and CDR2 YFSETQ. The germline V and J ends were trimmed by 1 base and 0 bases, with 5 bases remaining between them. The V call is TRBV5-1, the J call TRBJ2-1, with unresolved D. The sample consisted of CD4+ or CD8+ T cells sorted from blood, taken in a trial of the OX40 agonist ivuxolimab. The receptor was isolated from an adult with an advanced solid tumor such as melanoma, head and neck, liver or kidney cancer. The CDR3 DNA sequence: TGCGCCAGCAGCTTGACGAGCTCCTACAATGAGCAGTTCTTC. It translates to CASSLTSSYNEQFF.